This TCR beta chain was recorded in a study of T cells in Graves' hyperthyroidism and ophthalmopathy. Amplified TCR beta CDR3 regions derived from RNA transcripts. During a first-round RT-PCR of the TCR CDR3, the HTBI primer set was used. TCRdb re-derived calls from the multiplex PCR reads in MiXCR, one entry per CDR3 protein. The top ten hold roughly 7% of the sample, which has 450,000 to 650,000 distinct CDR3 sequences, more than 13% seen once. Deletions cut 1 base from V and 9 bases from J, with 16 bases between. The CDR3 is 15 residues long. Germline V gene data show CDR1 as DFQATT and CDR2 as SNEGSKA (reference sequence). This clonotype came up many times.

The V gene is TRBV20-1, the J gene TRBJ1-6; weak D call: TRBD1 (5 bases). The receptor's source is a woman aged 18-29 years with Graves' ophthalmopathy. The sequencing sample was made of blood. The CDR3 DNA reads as TGCAGTGCTAGAGGGTCACAGGAGGGCGGTTCACCCCTCCACTTT. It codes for CSARGSQEGGSPLHF.